In its sample, the clone carrying this T cell receptor (beta chain) was seen a few times. The target antigen is unknown. This specimen comes from a study of PD-1 blockade in classical Hodgkin lymphoma. The study, taken as a whole, reports: Complete responders showed a baseline diversity that resembled the diversity of newly diagnosed patients. Significant TCR diversity gains by C4D1 occurred in CD4+ but not CD8+ cells.

After autologous stem cell transplantation all patients relapsed, and prior brentuximab vedotin exposure differed between cohorts. Trimming pared 0 bases from V and 8 bases from J, leaving 14 bases between. CDR3 length equals 14 residues. The germline CDR1 and CDR2 sequences are SGHRS and YFSETQ. Using immunoSEQ multiplex PCR, the repertoire was profiled, and TCRdb retains in-frame clones only, with some absent. There are approximately 21,000 clones in the sample; 65% to 75% occur only once, and about 22% lies in the top ten. The source was peripheral blood mononuclear cells (PBMCs), collected at baseline. This clonotype was obtained from a human donor with classical Hodgkin lymphoma. This sequence joins TRBV5-1 and TRBJ1-1; possibly TRBD1 for D (5 bases). The CDR3 nucleotides are TGCGCCAGCAGCTTGGTTGGGGGTTCAAAGGAAGCTTTCTTT. Its translation: CASSLVGGSKEAFF. Variable domain in full (rest from reference TRBV5-1 and TRBJ1-1): KAGVTQTPRYLIKTRGQQVTLSCSPISGHRSVSWYQQTPGQGLQFLFEYFSETQRNKGNFPGRFSGRQFSNSRSEMNVSTLELGDSALYLCASSLVGGSKEAFFGQGTRLTVV.